This TCR beta chain was sequenced in a study of blood T cell repertoires in COVID-19 (dated by TCRdb to 2018 to 2020). Background on the whole study: Collaborator samples came from the United States, Italy and Spain and covered acute and convalescent phases of COVID-19. HLA class I and class II types, where available, came from metadata supplied by the sample provider rather than from assay-based typing. Subjects who had been exposed to COVID-19, were actively infected with it, or had recovered from it provided the deeply sampled blood TCRbeta repertoires that made up the dataset. Sample metadata almost always included a de-identified subject ID, COVID-19 status, age in years and sex. Samples came from the ongoing ImmuneRACE study (first 160 participants) plus 1,254 subjects from 6 global collaborators. A freely available public database, intended as a resource for researchers studying the immune response to SARS-CoV-2, is where the repertoires were released. The prospective study material was composed of cDNA or gDNA derived from T cells, B-cell-depleted T cells, or PBMCs.

This clone showed up just once. What this receptor recognizes is not known. Base qualities are missing; no much larger clone stands one base away. What the work shows at the level of the full study, not this receptor alone: The amount of clinical and demographic metadata varied by source and participant and was provided uncurated.

Each collaborating institution followed its own protocols to collect whole blood in K2EDTA tubes. For TCRbeta analysis, collaborators shipped samples as frozen whole blood, isolated PBMCs, or DNA extracted from either of those sample types. TCRbeta CDR3 regions were amplified from genomic DNA by means of the immunoSEQ Assay, a bias-controlled multiplex PCR. The paper's processing steps were these. Within the assay, amplification of reference gene primers was used to estimate how many nucleated cells each sample contained. To quantify the absolute abundance of each unique TCRbeta CDR3 rearrangement, sequence reads were collapsed and filtered. Productive Simpson clonality was computed per sample as the square root of Simpson's diversity index over productive rearrangements. The immuneACCESS repertoire file appears here via TCRdb, limited to in-frame rearrangements. These files lack a portion of the clones; in checked studies, under half of the deficit traces to unresolved V genes, and the cause of the others is not known. The D gene and trimming were derived from the DNA, and the V and J assignments and clone size from that table. In this sample the table shows about 95,000 clones, over 80% of which occur a single time. In total, the top ten clones hold roughly 3.9% of the sample.

This TCR was sampled from a woman aged 50 to 65 in a cohort sampled during active COVID-19. Sequencing was performed on peripheral blood.

The CDR3 protein: CASSLGPYGYTF. The bases read TGTGCCAGCAGCTTAGGGCCCTATGGCTACACCTTC. The chain couples TRBV11-2 to TRBJ1-2; no D segment can be confidently identified. The junction shows trimming of 1 base on V and 4 bases on J, plus 4 bases between the germline ends. From its cysteine to its phenylalanine, the CDR3 spans 12 amino acids. The retained sequence is limited to the CDR3, 36 bases, with the frame set at the first base. CDR1 and CDR2 are drawn from the germline V gene: SGHAT, FQNNGV.